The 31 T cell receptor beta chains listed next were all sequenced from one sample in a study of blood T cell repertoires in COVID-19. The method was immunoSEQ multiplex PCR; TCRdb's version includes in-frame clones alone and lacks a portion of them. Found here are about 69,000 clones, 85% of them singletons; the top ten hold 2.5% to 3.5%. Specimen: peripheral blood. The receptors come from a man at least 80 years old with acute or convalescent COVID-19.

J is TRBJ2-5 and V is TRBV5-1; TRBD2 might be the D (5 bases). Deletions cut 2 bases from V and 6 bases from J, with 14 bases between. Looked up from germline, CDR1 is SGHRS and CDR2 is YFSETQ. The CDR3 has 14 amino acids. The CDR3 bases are TGCGCCAGCAGCTTCGGCGGACGGAGGAAGACCCAGTACTTC. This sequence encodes CASSFGGRRKTQYF.

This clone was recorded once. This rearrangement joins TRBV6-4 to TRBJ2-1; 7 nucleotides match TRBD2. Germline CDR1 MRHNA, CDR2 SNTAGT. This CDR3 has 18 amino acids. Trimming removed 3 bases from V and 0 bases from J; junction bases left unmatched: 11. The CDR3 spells CASSDIAGAYSSYNEQFF. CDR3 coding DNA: TGTGCCAGCAGTGATATTGCGGGAGCCTACAGCTCCTACAATGAGCAGTTCTTC.

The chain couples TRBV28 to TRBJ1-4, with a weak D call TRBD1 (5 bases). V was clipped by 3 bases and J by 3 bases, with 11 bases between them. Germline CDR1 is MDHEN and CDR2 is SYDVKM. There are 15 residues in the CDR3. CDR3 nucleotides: TGTGCCAGCAGTTTGGGGGGTACGGCTAATGAAAAACTGTTTTTT. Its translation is CASSLGGTANEKLFF.

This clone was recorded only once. The CDR3 spells CASSQVTGDTQYF. The CDR3 DNA reads as TGTGCCAGCAGCCAAGTAACGGGAGATACGCAGTATTTT. V usage is TRBV3-1 (or the pseudogene TRBV3-2) and J usage is TRBJ2-3; D remains unclear. Trimming removed 1 base from V and 5 bases from J, with 7 bases in between. CDR3 length: 13 amino acids. Germline V gene data show CDR1 as LGHDT and CDR2 as YNNKEL (reference sequence).

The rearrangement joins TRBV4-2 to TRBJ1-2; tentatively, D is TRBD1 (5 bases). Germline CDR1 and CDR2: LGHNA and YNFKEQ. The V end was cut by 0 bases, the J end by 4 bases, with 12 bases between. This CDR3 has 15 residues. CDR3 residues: CASSQDRGGFYGYTF. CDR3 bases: TGTGCCAGCAGCCAAGATCGGGGGGGTTTCTATGGCTACACCTTC.

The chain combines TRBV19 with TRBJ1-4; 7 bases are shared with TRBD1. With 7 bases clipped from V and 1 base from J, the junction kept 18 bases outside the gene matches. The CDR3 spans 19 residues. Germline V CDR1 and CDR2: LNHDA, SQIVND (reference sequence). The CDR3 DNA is TGTGCCAGTACTAGGTCCAGGGGGTTCGAATGGGAAACTAATGAAAAACTGTTTTTT. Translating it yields CASTRSRGFEWETNEKLFF.

The CDR3 DNA sequence: TGTGCCAGCAGCCGGGGACAGCTGAGATACGAGCAGTACTTC. It encodes CASSRGQLRYEQYF. The V and J genes are TRBV3-1 (or the pseudogene TRBV3-2) and TRBJ2-7; 7 positions match TRBD1. The CDR3 totals 14 residues. The V and J ends lost 4 bases and 4 bases, in that order; junction bases with no gene match: 7. Germline V gene sequence: CDR1 LGHDT, CDR2 YNNKEL (reference sequence).

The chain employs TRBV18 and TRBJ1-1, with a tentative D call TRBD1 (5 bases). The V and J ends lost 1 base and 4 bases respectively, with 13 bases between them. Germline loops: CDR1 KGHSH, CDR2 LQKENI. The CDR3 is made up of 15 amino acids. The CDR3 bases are TGTGCCAGCTCACCACGGGGGGGAGCGAGCACTGAAGCTTTCTTT. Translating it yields CASSPRGGASTEAFF.

The CDR3 loop is CASRRSLNTEAFF. The DNA for the CDR3 is TGTGCCAGCCGCCGGAGTCTGAACACTGAAGCTTTCTTT. The chain employs TRBV27 and TRBJ1-1; D not resolved. Germline CDR1 and CDR2: MNHEY and SMNVEV (reference sequence). This CDR3 has 13 amino acids. V was shortened by 8 bases and J by 0 bases, with 10 bases between the two germline ends.

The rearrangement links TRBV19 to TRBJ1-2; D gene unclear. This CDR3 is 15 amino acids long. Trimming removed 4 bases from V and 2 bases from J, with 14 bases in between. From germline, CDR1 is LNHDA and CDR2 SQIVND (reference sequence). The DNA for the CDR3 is TGTGCCAGTAGTAGGGGTGAGGGATCAAACTATGGCTACACCTTC. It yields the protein CASSRGEGSNYGYTF.

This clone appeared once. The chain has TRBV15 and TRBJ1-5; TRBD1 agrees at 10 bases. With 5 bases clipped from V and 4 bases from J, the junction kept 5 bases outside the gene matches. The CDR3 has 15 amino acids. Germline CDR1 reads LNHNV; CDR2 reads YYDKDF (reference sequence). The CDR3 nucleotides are TGTGCCACCAGCCCCCCGGACAGGGGGAATCAGCCCCAGCATTTT. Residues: CATSPPDRGNQPQHF.

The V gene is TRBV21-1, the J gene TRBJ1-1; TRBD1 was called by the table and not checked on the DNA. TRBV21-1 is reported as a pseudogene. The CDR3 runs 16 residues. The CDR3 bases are TGTGCCAGCAGCCCGGGCCTGACAGGCTTGAACACTGAAGCTTTCTTT. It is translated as CASSPGLTGLNTEAFF.

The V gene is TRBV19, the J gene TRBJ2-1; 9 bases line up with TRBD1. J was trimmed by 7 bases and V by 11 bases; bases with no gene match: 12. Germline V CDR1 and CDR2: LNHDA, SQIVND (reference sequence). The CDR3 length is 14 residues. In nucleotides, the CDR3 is TGTGCCGGCCCGGGGGGACAGGGTTTTAATGAGCAGTTCTTC. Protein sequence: CAGPGGQGFNEQFF.

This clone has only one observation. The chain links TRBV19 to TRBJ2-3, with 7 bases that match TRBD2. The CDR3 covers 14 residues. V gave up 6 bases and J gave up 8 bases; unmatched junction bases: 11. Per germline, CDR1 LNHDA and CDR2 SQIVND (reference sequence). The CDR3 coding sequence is TGTGCCAGTAGCCCCGGGGAGGGCCGGGGTACGCAGTATTTT. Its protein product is CASSPGEGRGTQYF. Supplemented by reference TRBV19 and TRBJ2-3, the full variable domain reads DGGITQSPKYLFRKEGQNVTLSCEQNLNHDAMYWYRQDPGQGLRLIYYSQIVNDFQKGDIAEGYSVSREKKESFPLTVTSAQKNPTAFYLCASSPGEGRGTQYFGPGTRLTVL.

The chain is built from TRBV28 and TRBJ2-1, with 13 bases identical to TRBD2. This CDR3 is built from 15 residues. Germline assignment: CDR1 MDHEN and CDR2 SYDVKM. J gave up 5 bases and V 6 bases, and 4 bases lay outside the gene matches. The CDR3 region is CASSLGLAGNNEQFF. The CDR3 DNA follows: TGTGCCAGCAGCCTGGGACTAGCGGGAAACAATGAGCAGTTCTTC.

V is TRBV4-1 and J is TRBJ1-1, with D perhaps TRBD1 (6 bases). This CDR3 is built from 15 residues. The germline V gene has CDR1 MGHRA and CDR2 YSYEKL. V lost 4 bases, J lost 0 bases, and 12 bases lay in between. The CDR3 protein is CASSLSDRMNTEAFF. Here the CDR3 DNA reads TGCGCCAGCAGCCTCTCGGACAGAATGAACACTGAAGCTTTCTTT.

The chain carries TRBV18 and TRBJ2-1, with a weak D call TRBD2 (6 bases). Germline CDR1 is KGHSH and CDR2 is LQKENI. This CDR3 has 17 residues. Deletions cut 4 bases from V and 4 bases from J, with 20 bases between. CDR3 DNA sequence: TGTGCCAGCTCACTGGGAATTAGCGGAGGGGATTACAATGAGCAGTTCTTC. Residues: CASSLGISGGDYNEQFF.

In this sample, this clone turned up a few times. CDR3 bases: TGTGCCAGCAGCCTCCAGCGGGTATCCGAGACCCAGTACTTC. Its translation: CASSLQRVSETQYF. The J gene is TRBJ2-5, the V gene TRBV11-3; D is possibly TRBD2 (6 bases). Between the trimmed V and J ends, which lost 5 bases and 5 bases, there was a span of 15 bases. This CDR3 is 14 amino acids long. Germline V gene data show CDR1 as SGHNT and CDR2 as YENEEA.

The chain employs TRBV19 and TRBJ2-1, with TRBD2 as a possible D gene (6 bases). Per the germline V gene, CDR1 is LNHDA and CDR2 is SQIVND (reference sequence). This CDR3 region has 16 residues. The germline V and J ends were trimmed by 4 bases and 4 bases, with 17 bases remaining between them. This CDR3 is CASSTASGTFYNEQFF. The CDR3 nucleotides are TGTGCCAGTAGTACAGCCTCCGGGACTTTTTACAATGAGCAGTTCTTC.

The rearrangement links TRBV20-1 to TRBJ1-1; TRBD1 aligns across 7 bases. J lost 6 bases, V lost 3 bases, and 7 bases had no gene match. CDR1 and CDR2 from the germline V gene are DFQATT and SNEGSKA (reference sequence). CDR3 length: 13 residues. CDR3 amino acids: CSASPQGPPEAFF. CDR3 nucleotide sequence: TGCAGTGCTAGTCCACAGGGGCCCCCTGAAGCTTTCTTT.

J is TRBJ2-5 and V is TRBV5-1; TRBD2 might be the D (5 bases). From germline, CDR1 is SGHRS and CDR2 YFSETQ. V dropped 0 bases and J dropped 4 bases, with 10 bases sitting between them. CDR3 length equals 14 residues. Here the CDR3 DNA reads TGCGCCAGCAGCTTGGGAGCTGGGAGAGAGACCCAGTACTTC. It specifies CASSLGAGRETQYF.

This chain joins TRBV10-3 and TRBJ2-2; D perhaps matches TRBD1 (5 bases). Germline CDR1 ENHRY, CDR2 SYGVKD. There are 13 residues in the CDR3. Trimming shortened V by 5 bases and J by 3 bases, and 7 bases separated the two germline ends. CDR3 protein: CAISRRDTGELFF. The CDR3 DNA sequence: TGTGCCATCAGTCGCAGGGACACCGGGGAGCTGTTTTTT.

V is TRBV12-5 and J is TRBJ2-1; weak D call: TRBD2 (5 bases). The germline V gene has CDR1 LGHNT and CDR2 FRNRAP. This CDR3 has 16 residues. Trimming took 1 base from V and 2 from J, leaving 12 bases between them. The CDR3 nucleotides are TGTGCTAGTGGTTTGGAACTCGGGAACACCTACAATGAGCAGTTCTTC. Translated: CASGLELGNTYNEQFF. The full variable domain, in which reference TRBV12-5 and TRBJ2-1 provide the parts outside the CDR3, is DARVTQTPRHKVTEMGQEVTMRCQPILGHNTVFWYRQTMMQGLELLAYFRNRAPLDDSGMPKDRFSAEMPDATLATLKIQPSEPRDSAVYFCASGLELGNTYNEQFFGPGTRLTVL.

CDR3 loop: CASSISSRGVGETQYF. The CDR3, as DNA: TGTGCCAGTAGTATTTCAAGTCGCGGGGTGGGGGAGACCCAGTACTTC. The chain has TRBV19 and TRBJ2-5; the D gene is possibly TRBD2 (6 bases). V gave up 3 bases and J gave up 5 bases, with 19 bases separating them. The CDR3 has 16 residues. Germline loops: CDR1 LNHDA, CDR2 SQIVND (reference sequence).

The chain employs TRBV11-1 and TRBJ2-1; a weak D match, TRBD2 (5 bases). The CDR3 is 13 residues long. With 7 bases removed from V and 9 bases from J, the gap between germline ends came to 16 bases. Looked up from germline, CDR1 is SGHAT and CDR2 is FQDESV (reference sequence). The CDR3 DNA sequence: TGTGCCAGCATCCGTACCGGAGGCAGTGAGCAGTTCTTC. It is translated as CASIRTGGSEQFF.

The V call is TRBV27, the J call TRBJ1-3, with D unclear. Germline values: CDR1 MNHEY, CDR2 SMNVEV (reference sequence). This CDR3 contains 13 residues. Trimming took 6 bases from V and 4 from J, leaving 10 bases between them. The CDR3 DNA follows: TGTGCCAGCAGAGGGAGTGCCGGAAACACCATATATTTT. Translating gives CASRGSAGNTIYF.

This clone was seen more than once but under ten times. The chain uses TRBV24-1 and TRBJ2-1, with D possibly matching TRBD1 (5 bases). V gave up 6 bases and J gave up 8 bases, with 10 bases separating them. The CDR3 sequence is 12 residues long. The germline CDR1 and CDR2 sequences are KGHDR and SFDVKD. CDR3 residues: CATSHAGYEQFF. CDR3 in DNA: TGTGCCACCAGTCACGCAGGGTATGAGCAGTTCTTC.

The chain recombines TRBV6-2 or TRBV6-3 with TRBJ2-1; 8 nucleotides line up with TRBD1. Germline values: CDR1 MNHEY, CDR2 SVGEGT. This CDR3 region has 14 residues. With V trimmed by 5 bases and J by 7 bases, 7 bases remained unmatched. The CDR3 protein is CASSKTGAGNEQFF. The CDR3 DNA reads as TGTGCCAGCAGTAAGACAGGGGCCGGTAATGAGCAGTTCTTC.

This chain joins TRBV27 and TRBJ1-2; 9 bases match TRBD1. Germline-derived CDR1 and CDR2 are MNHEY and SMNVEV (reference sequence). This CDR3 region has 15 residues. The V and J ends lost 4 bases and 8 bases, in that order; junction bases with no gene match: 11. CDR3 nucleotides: TGTGCCAGCAGTTCACAGGGGGCAATTTGGGACGGCTACACCTTC. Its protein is CASSSQGAIWDGYTF.

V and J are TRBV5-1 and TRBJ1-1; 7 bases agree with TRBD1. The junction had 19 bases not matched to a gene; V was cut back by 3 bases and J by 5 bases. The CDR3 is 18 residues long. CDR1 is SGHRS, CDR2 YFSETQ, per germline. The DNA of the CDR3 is TGCGCCAGCAGCTCCTTGCTACTCACCGGGACAGAGGGAACTGAAGCTTTCTTT. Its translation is CASSSLLLTGTEGTEAFF.

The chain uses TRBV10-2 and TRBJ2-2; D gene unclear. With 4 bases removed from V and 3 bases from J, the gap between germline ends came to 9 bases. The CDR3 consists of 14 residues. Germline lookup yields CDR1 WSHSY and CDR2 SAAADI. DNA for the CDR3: TGCGCCAGCAGTGTCCAGGCTTACACCGGGGAGCTGTTTTTT. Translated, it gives CASSVQAYTGELFF.